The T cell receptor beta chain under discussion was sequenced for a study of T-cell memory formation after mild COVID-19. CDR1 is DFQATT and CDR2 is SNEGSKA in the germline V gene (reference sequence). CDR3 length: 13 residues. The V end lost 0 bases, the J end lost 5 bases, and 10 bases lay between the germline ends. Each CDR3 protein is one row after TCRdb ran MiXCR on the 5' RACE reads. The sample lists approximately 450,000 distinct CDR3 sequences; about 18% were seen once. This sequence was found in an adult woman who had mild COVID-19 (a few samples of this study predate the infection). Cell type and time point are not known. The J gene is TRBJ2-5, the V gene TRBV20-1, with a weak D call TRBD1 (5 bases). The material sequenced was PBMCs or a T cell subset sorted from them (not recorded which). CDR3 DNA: TGCAGTGCTAGAGACAGGGTAGGCGAGACCCAGTACTTC. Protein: CSARDRVGETQYF.